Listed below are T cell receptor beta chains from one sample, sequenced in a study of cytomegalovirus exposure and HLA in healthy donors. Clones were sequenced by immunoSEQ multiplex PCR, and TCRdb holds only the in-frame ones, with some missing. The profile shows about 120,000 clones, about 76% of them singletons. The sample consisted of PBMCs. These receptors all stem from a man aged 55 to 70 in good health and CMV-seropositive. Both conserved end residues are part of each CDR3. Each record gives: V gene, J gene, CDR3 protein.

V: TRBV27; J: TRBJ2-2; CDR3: CASRGLAGVTGELFF
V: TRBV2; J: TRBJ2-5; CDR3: CASAPGTGRETQYF
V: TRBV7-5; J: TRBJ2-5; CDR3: CARSHSVAGETQYF
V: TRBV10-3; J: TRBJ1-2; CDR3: CAISGSGFTNYGYTF
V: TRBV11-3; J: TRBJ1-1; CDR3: CASSLRANTEAFF
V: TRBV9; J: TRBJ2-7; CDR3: CASSARDYSYEQYF
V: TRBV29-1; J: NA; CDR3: CSVGPGDPYEQYF
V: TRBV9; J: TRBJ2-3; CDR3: CASSVPSRSGRATDTQYF
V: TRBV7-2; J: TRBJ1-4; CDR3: CASSPQLGPLSEKLFF
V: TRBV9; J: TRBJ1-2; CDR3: CASRRDTNYGYTF
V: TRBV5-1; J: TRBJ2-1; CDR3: CASSLAGGPIDEQFF
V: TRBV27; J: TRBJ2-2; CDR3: CASSPGLGWSGELFF
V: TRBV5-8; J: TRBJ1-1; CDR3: CASSLDRDRVNTEAFF
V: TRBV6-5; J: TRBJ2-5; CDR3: CASSYATDSRETQYF
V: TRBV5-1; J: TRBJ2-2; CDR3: CASSLRSGGTGGTGELFF
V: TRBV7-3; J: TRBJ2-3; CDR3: CASSSGYEADTQYF
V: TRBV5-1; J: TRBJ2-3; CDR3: CASSLTGPFTDTQYF
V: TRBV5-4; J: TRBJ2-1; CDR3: CASSLVGPTGGDRSYNEQFF
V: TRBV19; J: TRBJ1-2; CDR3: CASSTTRQGAYGYTF
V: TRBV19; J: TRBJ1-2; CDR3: CASSTLPGTRGGYTF
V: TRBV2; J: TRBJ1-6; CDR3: CASSLDRSSYNSPLHF
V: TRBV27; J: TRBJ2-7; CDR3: CASSADWARSYEQYF
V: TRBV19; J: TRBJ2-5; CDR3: CASSIPVGSGETQYF
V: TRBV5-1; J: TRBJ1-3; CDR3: CASRYDNSGNTIYF
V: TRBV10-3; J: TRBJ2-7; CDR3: CAISGATSGAGGEQYF
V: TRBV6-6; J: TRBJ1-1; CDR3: CASTQRGLRNAEAFF
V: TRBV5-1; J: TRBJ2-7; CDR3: CASRPTGGPAYEQYF
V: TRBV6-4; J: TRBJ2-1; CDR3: CASSAEGVASRYEQFF
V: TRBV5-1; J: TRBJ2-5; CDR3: CASSSQGVGETQYF
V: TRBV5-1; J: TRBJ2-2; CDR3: CASRFLAGVNTGELFF
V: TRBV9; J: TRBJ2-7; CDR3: CASSVDDRTEQYF
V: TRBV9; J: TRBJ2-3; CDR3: CASSVTSGSSTDTQYF
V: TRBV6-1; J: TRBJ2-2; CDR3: CASTKNPRGTGELFF
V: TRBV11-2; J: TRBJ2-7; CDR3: CASSLFAEGEQYF
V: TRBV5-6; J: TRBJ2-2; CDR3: CASSFTSGGRGGELFF
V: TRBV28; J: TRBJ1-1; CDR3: CASRPWGRGQGKTEAFF
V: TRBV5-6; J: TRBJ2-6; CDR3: CASTLQSSGANVLTF
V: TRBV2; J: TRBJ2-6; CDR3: CASSSGGSGANVLTF
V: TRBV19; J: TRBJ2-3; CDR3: CATTRSGHSTDTQYF
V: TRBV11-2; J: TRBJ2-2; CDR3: CASSSAAIAAGELFF
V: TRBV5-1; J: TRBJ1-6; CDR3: CASSLAGAQHSPLHF
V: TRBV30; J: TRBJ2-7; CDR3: CAWSRMNEQYF
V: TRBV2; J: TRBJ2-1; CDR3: CASSWTSGSYNEQFF
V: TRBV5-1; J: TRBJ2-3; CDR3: CASAPQGRTDTQYF
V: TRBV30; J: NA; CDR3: CAWERTDKNSYEQYF
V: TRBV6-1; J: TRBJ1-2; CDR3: CASSPLAGGYTF
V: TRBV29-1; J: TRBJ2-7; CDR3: CSVGTTSGRAYEQYF
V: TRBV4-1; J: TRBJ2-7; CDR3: CASSQESGAEQYF
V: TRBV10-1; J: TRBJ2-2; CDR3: CASRTGSNTGELFF
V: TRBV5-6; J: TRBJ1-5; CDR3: CASSQWTALNQPQHF
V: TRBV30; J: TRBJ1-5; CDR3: CAWSSGTAHSNQPQHF
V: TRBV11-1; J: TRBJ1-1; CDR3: CASSLAPQGEAFF
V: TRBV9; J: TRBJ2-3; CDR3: CASSVSGGVTDTQYF